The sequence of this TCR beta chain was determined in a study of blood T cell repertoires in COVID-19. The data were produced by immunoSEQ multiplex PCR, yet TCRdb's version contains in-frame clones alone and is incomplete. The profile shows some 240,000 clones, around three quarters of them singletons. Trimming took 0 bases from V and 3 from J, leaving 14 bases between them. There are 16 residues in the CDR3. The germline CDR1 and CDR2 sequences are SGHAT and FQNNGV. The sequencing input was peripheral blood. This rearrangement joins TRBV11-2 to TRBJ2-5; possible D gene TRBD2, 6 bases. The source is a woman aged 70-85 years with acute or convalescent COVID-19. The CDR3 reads CASSLDGGTGEETQYF. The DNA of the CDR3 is TGTGCCAGCAGCTTAGACGGGGGAACGGGGGAAGAGACCCAGTACTTC. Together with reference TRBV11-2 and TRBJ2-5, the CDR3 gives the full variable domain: EAGVAQSPRYKIIEKRQSVAFWCNPISGHATLYWYQQILGQGPKLLIQFQNNGVVDDSQLPKDRFSAERLKGVDSTLKIQPAKLEDSAVYLCASSLDGGTGEETQYFGPGTRLLVL.